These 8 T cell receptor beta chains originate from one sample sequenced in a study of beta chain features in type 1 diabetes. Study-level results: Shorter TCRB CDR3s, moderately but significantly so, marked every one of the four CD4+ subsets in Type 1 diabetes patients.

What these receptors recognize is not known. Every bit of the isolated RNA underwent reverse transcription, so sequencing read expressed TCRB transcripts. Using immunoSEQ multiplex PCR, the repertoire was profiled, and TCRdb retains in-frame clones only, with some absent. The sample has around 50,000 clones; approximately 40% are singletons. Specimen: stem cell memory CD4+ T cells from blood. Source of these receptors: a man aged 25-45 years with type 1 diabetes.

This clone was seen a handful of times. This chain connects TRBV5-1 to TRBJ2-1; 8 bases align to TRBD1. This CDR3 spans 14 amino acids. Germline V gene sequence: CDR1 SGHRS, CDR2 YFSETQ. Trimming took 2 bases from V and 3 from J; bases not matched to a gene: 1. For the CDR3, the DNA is TGCGCCAGCAGCTTAGGACAGGGCTACAATGAGCAGTTCTTC. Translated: CASSLGQGYNEQFF.

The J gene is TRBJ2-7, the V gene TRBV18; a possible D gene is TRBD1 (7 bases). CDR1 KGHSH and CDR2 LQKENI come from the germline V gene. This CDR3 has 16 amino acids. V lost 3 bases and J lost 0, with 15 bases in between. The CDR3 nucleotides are TGTGCCAGCTCACCGCGAACAGGGGACTTCTCCTACGAGCAGTACTTC. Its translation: CASSPRTGDFSYEQYF.

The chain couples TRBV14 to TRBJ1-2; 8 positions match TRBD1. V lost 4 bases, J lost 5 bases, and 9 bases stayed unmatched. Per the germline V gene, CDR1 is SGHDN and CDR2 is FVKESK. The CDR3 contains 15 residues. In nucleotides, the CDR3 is TGTGCCAGCAGCCTTGGACAGGGCCCTTGGTATGGCTACACCTTC. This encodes CASSLGQGPWYGYTF.

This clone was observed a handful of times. CDR3 loop: CASSPPSGSRNEQFF. CDR3 DNA: TGTGCCAGCTCACCACCTAGCGGGAGTCGGAATGAGCAGTTCTTC. V gene TRBV18 combines with J gene TRBJ2-1, with TRBD2 identical over 9 bases. The CDR3 runs to 15 residues. V dropped 0 bases and J dropped 7; count of bases not matched to a gene: 4. Germline V gene lookup returns CDR1 KGHSH and CDR2 LQKENI.

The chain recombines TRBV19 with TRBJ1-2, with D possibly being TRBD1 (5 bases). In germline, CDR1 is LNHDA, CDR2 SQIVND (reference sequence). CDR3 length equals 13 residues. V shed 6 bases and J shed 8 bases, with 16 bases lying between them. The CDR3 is CASSIRDWGGYTF. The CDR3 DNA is TGTGCCAGTAGCATCCGGGACTGGGGAGGCTACACCTTC. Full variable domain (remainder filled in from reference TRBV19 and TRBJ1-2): DGGITQSPKYLFRKEGQNVTLSCEQNLNHDAMYWYRQDPGQGLRLIYYSQIVNDFQKGDIAEGYSVSREKKESFPLTVTSAQKNPTAFYLCASSIRDWGGYTFGSGTRLTVV.

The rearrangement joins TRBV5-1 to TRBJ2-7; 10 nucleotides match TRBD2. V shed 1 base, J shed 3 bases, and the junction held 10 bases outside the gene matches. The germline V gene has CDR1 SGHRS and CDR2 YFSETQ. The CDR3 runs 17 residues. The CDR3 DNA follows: TGCGCCAGCAGCTTGATTGTAGCGGGAGGCCCTCTCTACGAGCAGTACTTC. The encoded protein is CASSLIVAGGPLYEQYF. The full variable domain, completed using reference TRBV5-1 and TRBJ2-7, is KAGVTQTPRYLIKTRGQQVTLSCSPISGHRSVSWYQQTPGQGLQFLFEYFSETQRNKGNFPGRFSGRQFSNSRSEMNVSTLELGDSALYLCASSLIVAGGPLYEQYFGPGTRLTVT.

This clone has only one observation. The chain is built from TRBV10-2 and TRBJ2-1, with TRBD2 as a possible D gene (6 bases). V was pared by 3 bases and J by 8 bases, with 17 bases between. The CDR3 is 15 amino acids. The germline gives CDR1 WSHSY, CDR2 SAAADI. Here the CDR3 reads CASSEVTSPGDEQFF. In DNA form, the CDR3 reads TGCGCCAGCAGTGAAGTGACTAGTCCTGGGGATGAGCAGTTCTTC.

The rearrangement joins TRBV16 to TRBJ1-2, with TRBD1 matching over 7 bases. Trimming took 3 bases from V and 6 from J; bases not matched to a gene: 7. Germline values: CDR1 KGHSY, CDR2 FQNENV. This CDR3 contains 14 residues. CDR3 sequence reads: CASSQWTGVDGYTF. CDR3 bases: TGTGCCAGCAGCCAGTGGACAGGAGTGGATGGCTACACCTTC.